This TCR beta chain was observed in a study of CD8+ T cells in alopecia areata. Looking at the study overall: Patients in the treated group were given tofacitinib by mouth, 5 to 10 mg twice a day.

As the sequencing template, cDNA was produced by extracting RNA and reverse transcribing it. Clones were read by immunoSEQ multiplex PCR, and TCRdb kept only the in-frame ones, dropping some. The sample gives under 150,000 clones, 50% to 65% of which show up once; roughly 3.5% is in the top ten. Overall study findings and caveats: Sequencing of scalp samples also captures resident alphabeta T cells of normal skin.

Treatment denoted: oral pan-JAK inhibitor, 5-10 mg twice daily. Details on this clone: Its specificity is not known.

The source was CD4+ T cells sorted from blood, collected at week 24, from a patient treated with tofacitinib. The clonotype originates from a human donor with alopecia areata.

In nucleotides, the CDR3 is TGTGCCAGCAGCTTTTCAGGGGGCCATGGCTACACCTTC. It encodes CASSFSGGHGYTF. The rearrangement links TRBV11-1 to TRBJ1-2, with TRBD1 matching over 8 bases. Trimming removed 3 bases from V and 6 bases from J; junction bases left unmatched: 3. Germline V lookup: CDR1 SGHAT, CDR2 FQDESV (reference sequence). The CDR3 runs to 13 residues.